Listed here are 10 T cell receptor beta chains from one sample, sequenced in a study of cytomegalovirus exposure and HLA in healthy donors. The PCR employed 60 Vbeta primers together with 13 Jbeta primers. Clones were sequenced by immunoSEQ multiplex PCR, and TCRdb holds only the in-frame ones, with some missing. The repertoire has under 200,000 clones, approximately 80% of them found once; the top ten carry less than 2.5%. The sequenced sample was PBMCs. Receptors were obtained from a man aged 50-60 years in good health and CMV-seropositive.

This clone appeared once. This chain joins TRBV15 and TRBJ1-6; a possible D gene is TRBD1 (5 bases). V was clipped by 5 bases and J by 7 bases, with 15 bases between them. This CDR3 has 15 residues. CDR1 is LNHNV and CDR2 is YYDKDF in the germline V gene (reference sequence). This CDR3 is CATSPGSLRNSPLHF. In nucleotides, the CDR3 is TGTGCCACCAGCCCAGGGTCTCTTAGGAATTCACCCCTCCACTTT.

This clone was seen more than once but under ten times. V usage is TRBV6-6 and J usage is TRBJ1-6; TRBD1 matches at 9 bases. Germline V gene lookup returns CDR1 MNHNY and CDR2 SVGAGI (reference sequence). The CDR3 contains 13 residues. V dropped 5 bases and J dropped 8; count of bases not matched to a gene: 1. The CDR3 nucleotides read TGTGCCAGCAGTCGACAGGGGGATTCACCCCTCCACTTT. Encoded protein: CASSRQGDSPLHF.

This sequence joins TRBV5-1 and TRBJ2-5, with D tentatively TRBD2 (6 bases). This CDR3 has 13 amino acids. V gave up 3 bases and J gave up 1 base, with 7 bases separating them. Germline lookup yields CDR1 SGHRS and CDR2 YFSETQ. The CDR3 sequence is CASSWEVQETQYF. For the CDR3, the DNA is TGCGCCAGCAGCTGGGAGGTCCAAGAGACCCAGTACTTC.

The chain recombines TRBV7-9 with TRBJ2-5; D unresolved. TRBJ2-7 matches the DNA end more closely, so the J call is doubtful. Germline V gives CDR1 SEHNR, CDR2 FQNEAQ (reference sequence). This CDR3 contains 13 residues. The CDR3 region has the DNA TGTGCCAGCAGCACCCTGAACAACTACGAGCAGTACTTC. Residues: CASSTLNNYEQYF.

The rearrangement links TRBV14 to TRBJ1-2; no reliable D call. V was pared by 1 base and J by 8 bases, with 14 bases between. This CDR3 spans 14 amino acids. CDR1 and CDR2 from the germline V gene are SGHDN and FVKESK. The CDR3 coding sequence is TGTGCCAGCAGCCAAGTAGGAGGGCAACAGGGCTACACCTTC. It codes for CASSQVGGQQGYTF.

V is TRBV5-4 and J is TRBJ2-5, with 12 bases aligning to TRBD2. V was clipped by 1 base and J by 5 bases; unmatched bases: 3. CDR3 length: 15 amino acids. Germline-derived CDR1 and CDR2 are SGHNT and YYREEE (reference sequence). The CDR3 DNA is TGTGCCAGCAGCTTGACTAGCGGGGGGCGGGAGACCCAGTACTTC. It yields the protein CASSLTSGGRETQYF.

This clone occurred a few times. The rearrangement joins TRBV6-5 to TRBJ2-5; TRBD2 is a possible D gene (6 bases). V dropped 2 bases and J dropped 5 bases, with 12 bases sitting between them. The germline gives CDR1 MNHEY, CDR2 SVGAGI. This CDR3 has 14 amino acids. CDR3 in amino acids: CASSYKAGRETQYF. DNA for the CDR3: TGTGCCAGCAGTTACAAGGCAGGGAGGGAGACCCAGTACTTC.

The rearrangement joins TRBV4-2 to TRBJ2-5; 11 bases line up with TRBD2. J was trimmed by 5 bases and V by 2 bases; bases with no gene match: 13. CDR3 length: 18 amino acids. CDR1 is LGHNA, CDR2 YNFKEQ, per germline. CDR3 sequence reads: CASSQKAASGGQFETQYF. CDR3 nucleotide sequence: TGTGCCAGCAGCCAAAAAGCGGCTAGCGGGGGGCAATTTGAGACCCAGTACTTC.

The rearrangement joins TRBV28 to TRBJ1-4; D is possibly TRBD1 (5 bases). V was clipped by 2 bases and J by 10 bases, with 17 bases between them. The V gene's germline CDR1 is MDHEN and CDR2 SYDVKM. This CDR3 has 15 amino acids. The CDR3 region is CASSLGGITPGKLFF. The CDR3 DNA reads TGTGCCAGCAGTTTAGGGGGGATCACCCCAGGAAAACTGTTTTTT.

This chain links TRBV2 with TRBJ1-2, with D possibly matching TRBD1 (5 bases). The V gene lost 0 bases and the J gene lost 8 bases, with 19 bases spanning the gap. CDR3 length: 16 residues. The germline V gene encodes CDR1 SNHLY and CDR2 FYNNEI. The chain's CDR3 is CASSEAGWGTQSGYTF. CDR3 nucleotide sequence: TGTGCCAGCAGTGAAGCGGGGTGGGGGACTCAATCGGGCTACACCTTC.